Below, 12 T cell receptor beta chains from the same sample are listed, as sequenced in a study of monozygotic twins with inflammatory bowel disease. After re-calling the 5' RACE reads, TCRdb lists one entry per CDR3 protein, DNA absent. The sample includes roughly 200,000 distinct CDR3 sequences. Sequenced sample: blood. The receptors were sampled from a human donor with ulcerative colitis or Crohn's disease, or a healthy co-twin of an affected twin (not recorded which).

The chain carries TRBV6-1 and TRBJ2-2; the D call of TRBD1 rests on TCRdb alone, since no DNA is present to check it. This CDR3 is built from 15 residues. In germline, CDR1 is MNHNS, CDR2 SASEGT. The CDR3: CASSRDRGFTGELFF.

The chain uses TRBV6-1 and TRBJ2-6; the TRBD1 assignment by TCRdb is unverifiable without DNA. This CDR3 has 18 residues. Per germline, CDR1 MNHNS and CDR2 SASEGT. The CDR3 reads CASSPRDGHPSGANVLTF.

The genes are TRBV6-5 and TRBJ2-6. The CDR3 has 16 amino acids. Per the germline V gene, CDR1 is MNHEY and CDR2 is SVGAGI. CDR3 sequence reads: CASSFRPAAGANVLTF.

This chain joins TRBV15 and TRBJ1-2; with no DNA, the TCRdb D assignment of TRBD1 cannot be verified. CDR3 length: 15 amino acids. CDR1 is LNHNV, CDR2 YYDKDF, per germline (reference sequence). The CDR3 is CATRTGQGAIYGYTF.

The chain has TRBV4-1 and TRBJ2-3; TCRdb returns TRBD1, unconfirmable since there is no DNA. Germline-derived CDR1 and CDR2 are MGHRA and YSYEKL. This CDR3 has 16 amino acids. CDR3: CASSQVGGARTDTQYF.

The chain joins TRBV7-2 to TRBJ1-3; the D call from TCRdb, TRBD1, cannot be confirmed without DNA. The CDR3 is made up of 16 amino acids. CDR1 SGHTA and CDR2 FQGNSA come from the germline V gene. CDR3 sequence reads: CASSLAGPSSGNTIYF.

V gene TRBV5-6 combines with J gene TRBJ1-6; lacking DNA, the TRBD1 call made by TCRdb goes unchecked. Germline values: CDR1 SGHDT, CDR2 YYEEEE. The CDR3 loop spans 13 amino acids. The chain's CDR3 is CASSFTGNSPLHF.

The chain links TRBV29-1 to TRBJ2-7; TCRdb selects TRBD1, and the lack of DNA leaves this call unchecked. The germline V gene encodes CDR1 SQVTM and CDR2 ANQGSEA. This CDR3 has 15 amino acids. The CDR3 spells CSVAEGQSQLNEQYF.

The chain employs TRBV5-1 and TRBJ1-2; TCRdb selects TRBD1, and the lack of DNA leaves this call unchecked. This CDR3 is 12 amino acids long. From germline, CDR1 is SGHRS and CDR2 YFSETQ. The CDR3 reads CASSLAGEGYTF.

The chain combines TRBV5-1 with TRBJ1-1; as DNA is missing, the TRBD1 call by TCRdb cannot be tested. This CDR3 is 15 amino acids long. The V gene's germline CDR1 is SGHRS and CDR2 YFSETQ. The CDR3 protein is CASSPGGSSNTEAFF. Drawing the rest from reference TRBV5-1 and TRBJ1-1, the complete variable domain is KAGVTQTPRYLIKTRGQQVTLSCSPISGHRSVSWYQQTPGQGLQFLFEYFSETQRNKGNFPGRFSGRQFSNSRSEMNVSTLELGDSALYLCASSPGGSSNTEAFFGQGTRLTVV.

J is TRBJ2-5 and V is TRBV24-1. The CDR3 sequence is 13 residues long. Germline V gives CDR1 KGHDR, CDR2 SFDVKD. CDR3: CATSGRYQETQYF.

The chain joins TRBV20-1 to TRBJ2-5; TCRdb proposes TRBD2, but this gene call is untestable without DNA. This CDR3 comprises 14 residues. Germline CDR1 DFQATT, CDR2 SNEGSKA (reference sequence). CDR3 sequence: CSAPSGEAWETQYF.